Listed here is a single T cell receptor (beta chain). Antigen: not known. A J-beta primer mix and a sample-barcoded 5' primer were used in a second PCR of roughly 6 to 12 cycles. TCRdb re-derived calls from the 5' RACE reads in MiXCR, one entry per CDR3 protein. Of around 710,000 distinct CDR3 sequences in the sample, more than 40% were seen once. Germline loops: CDR1 SEHNR, CDR2 FQNEAQ (reference sequence). The CDR3 consists of 13 residues. V lost 2 bases and J 6 bases, leaving 10 bases between the germline ends. This sample was taken from a study of blood T cells in healthy people across ages. Study-wide results and limits: PBMCs that were unsorted prevented a conclusive naive versus antigen-experienced comparison. The fall in TCR beta diversity per million T cells was roughly linear with age.

Aged about 6 to 90, donors were systemically healthy Caucasians from Russia. Collection of around 10 milliliters of peripheral blood was performed for each donor. Sample: blood. The sequence was obtained from a woman in her fifties or sixties in good health. The V and J genes are TRBV7-9 and TRBJ1-2; D is perhaps TRBD1 (5 bases). This CDR3 reads CASSLQGIHGYTF. DNA of the CDR3: TGTGCCAGCAGCTTACAGGGAATCCATGGCTACACCTTC.